This T cell receptor (beta chain) came from a study of blood T cell repertoires in COVID-19. The CDR3 totals 14 residues. Trimming stripped 4 bases from V and 4 bases from J, with 14 bases between. Germline-derived CDR1 and CDR2 are SGHTS and YDEGEE. Assay: immunoSEQ multiplex PCR; the TCRdb copy retains only in-frame clones and omits some. The table shows some 90,000 clones, with 75% to 90% occurring only once. The sequencing input was peripheral blood. The receptor was derived from a woman of 80 years or more with acute or convalescent COVID-19. This chain joins TRBV5-8 and TRBJ1-2; possible D gene TRBD1, 5 bases. The CDR3 nucleotides read TGTGCCAGCAGCCAAGGAGACAGATTCTATGGCTACACCTTC. Its protein product is CASSQGDRFYGYTF.